The 7 T cell receptor beta chains below were found in one sample sequenced in a study of T cells in Graves' hyperthyroidism and ophthalmopathy. TCR beta CDR3 sequences were amplified from RNA transcripts. TCR CDR3 underwent first-round RT-PCR with the HTBI primer set. A single record per CDR3 protein comes from TCRdb applying MiXCR to the multiplex PCR reads. Of 500,000 to 650,000 distinct CDR3 sequences in the sample, 40% to 50% were seen once. Sample: peripheral blood or thyroid tissue (not recorded which). The receptors derive from an adult woman with Graves' disease, either hyperthyroidism or ophthalmopathy (not recorded which).

The V gene is TRBV7-2, the J gene TRBJ1-5; 9 bases align to TRBD1. Germline CDR1 SGHTA, CDR2 FQGNSA. Trimming took 1 base from V and 14 from J; bases not matched to a gene: 6. CDR3 length: 13 amino acids. In DNA, the CDR3 is TGTGCCAGCAGCTTAGGGACAGGGGCTAGTAAGCATTTT. Protein sequence: CASSLGTGASKHF. The entire variable domain, with the rest obtained from reference TRBV7-2 and TRBJ1-5, is as follows: GAGVSQSPSNKVTEKGKDVELRCDPISGHTALYWYRQSLGQGLEFLIYFQGNSAPDKSGLPSDRFSAERTGGSVSTLTIQRTQQEDSAVYLCASSLGTGASKHFGDGTRLSIL.

This clonotype was found many times. This chain joins TRBV7-9 and TRBJ2-5; D uncertain. There are 14 residues in the CDR3. The V and J ends lost 3 bases and 5 bases respectively, with 13 bases between them. Germline CDR1 reads SEHNR; CDR2 reads FQNEAQ (reference sequence). CDR3 region: CASSLGRDAETQYF. CDR3 nucleotides: TGTGCCAGCAGCTTGGGCCGTGATGCTGAGACCCAGTACTTC.

This clonotype has at least ten counts. J is TRBJ2-7 and V is TRBV20-1; 9 bases are shared with TRBD2. Losses at the gene ends were 4 bases for V and 7 bases for J; bases not matched to a gene: 11. CDR3 length equals 14 residues. The germline gives CDR1 DFQATT, CDR2 SNEGSKA (reference sequence). Here the CDR3 reads CSANAGTSRREQYF. As DNA, the CDR3 is TGCAGTGCTAACGCCGGGACTAGCAGGAGGGAGCAGTACTTC.

This chain joins TRBV6-1 and TRBJ2-6, with D perhaps matching TRBD1 (6 bases). CDR1 and CDR2 from the germline V gene are MNHNS and SASEGT. The CDR3 covers 17 residues. V was pared by 0 bases and J by 1 base, with 10 bases between. The CDR3 reads CASSEAWTASGANVLTF. The CDR3 bases are TGTGCCAGCAGTGAAGCATGGACAGCATCTGGGGCCAACGTCCTGACTTTC.

The chain couples TRBV19 to TRBJ2-7, with a tentative D call TRBD2 (6 bases). V was cut by 2 bases and J by 4 bases, with 9 bases left in between. The CDR3 spans 13 residues. From germline, CDR1 is LNHDA and CDR2 SQIVND (reference sequence). CDR3 sequence reads: CASSITAGYEQYF. As DNA, the CDR3 is TGTGCCAGTAGTATAACCGCGGGATACGAGCAGTACTTC.

Ten or more counts support this clonotype. This rearrangement joins TRBV20-1 to TRBJ2-5; 8 bases agree with TRBD2. V lost 5 bases to trimming and J lost 5 bases; unmatched junction nucleotides: 7. The CDR3 has 13 residues. From germline, CDR1 is DFQATT and CDR2 SNEGSKA (reference sequence). CDR3 in amino acids: CSAPRGGRETQYF. CDR3 sequence (DNA): TGCAGTGCTCCCCGGGGGGGGAGGGAGACCCAGTACTTC.

This clonotype occurred many times. CDR3 in amino acids: CSGRDRADTGELFF. CDR3 sequence (DNA): TGCAGCGGCAGGGACAGGGCCGACACCGGGGAGCTGTTTTTT. V usage is TRBV29-1 and J usage is TRBJ2-2; 9 bases map to TRBD1. CDR1 is SQVTM and CDR2 is ANQGSEA in the germline V gene. J gave up 3 bases and V 7 bases, and 6 bases lay outside the gene matches. The CDR3 consists of 14 residues.